The clone carrying this TCR beta chain appeared once. Original processing notes: Reference gene primer amplification yielded estimated nucleated cell counts. Clones were sequenced by immunoSEQ multiplex PCR, and TCRdb holds only the in-frame ones, with some missing. That table furnishes V, J and clone size, whereas the DNA furnished D and trimming. The table has about 200,000 clones, roughly 87% seen once. This sample is drawn from a study of blood T cell repertoires in COVID-19. Study at large: PBMCs, B-cell-depleted T cells, or T cells were the source of the cDNA or gDNA that made up the material.

Recruitment covered some 25 US areas and drew participants whose ages spanned 18 to 89 years. Self-reported history from a screening survey and questionnaire set each donor's cohort. Sequencing was performed on PBMCs or T cells enriched from blood (not recorded which). This clonotype originated in a woman aged 25-40 years who had recovered from COVID-19.

CDR3 amino acids: CASSIGYGYGYTF. CDR3 coding DNA: TGTGCCAGTAGTATAGGCTACGGTTATGGCTACACCTTC. The V gene is TRBV19, the J gene TRBJ1-2; the D is unclear. V lost 1 base and J lost 5, with 8 bases in between. The germline gives CDR1 LNHDA, CDR2 SQIVND (reference sequence). This CDR3 has 13 amino acids.